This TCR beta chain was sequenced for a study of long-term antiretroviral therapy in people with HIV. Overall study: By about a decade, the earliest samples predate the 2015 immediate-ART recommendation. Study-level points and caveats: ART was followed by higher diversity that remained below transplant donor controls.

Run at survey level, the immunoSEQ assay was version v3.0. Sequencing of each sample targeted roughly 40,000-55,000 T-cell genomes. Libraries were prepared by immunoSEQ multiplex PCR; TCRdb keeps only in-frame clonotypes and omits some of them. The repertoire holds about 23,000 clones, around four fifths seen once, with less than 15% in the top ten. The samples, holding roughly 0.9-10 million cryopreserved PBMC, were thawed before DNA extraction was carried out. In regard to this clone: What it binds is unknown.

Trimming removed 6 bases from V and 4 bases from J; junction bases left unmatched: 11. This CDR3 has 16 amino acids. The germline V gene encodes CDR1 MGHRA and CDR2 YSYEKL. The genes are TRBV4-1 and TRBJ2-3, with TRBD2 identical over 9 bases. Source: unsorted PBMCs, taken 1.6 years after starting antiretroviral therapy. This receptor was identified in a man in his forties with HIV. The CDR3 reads CASSPEGGGAPDTQYF. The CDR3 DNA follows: TGCGCCAGCAGTCCCGAAGGCGGGGGGGCCCCAGATACGCAGTATTTT.